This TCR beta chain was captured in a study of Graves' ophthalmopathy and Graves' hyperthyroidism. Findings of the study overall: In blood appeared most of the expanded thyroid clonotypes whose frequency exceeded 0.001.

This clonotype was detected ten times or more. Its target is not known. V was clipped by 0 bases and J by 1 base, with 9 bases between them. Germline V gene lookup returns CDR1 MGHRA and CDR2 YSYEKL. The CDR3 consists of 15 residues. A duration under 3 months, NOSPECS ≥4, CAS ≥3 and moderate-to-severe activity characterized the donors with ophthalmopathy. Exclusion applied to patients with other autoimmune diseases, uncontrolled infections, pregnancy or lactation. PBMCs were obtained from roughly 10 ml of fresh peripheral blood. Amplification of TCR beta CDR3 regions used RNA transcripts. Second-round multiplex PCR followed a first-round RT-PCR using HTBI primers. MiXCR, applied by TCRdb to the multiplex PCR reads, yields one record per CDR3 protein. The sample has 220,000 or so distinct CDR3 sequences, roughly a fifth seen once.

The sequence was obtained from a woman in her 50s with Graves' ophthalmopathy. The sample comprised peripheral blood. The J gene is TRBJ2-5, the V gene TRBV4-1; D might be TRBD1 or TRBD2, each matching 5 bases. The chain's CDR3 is CASSQDSRGQETQYF. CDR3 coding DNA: TGCGCCAGCAGCCAAGATTCGAGGGGCCAAGAGACCCAGTACTTC.